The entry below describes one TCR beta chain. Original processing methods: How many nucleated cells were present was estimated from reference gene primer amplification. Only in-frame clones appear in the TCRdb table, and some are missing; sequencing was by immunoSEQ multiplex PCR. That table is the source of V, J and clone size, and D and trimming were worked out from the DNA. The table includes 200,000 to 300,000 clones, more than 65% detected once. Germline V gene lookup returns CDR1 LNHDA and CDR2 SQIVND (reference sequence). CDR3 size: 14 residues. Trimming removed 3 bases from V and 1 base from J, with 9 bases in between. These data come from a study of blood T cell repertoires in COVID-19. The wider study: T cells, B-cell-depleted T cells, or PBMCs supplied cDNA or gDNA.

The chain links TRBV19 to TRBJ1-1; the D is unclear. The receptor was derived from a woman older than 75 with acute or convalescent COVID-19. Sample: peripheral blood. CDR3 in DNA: TGTGCCAGTAGTATTTATCGGGGGAACACTGAAGCTTTCTTT. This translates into CASSIYRGNTEAFF.